This TCR beta chain was documented in a study of T cells in Graves' hyperthyroidism and ophthalmopathy. As for the study in general: Prior to any treatment, at the point of initial diagnosis, peripheral blood was collected.

This clonotype has just a few counts. TCR beta CDR3 regions were amplified from RNA transcripts. First-round RT-PCR targeting the TCR CDR3 was performed with the HTBI primer set. TCRdb analysed the multiplex PCR reads with MiXCR anew, one entry per CDR3 protein. The sample consists of 600,000 to 650,000 distinct CDR3 sequences, 16% of them appearing once. The definition of stable Graves' hyperthyroidism was no ophthalmopathy progression within 18 months. Recently diagnosed hyperthyroidism of less than 2 months' duration affected patients aged 18 to 65. The CDR3 loop spans 15 amino acids. Unmatched junction bases numbered 5, after V lost 0 bases and J lost 7 bases. Germline loops: CDR1 MNHEY, CDR2 SVGAGI.

Sequenced sample: blood. The origin of this receptor is a woman in her thirties with Graves' hyperthyroidism. The gene calls are TRBV6-5 and TRBJ2-1, with 8 bases matching TRBD1. The CDR3 DNA reads as TGTGCCAGCAGTTACTCAGGACAGGGTAGGAATGAGCAGTTCTTC. This codes for CASSYSGQGRNEQFF.